This entry lists 28 T cell receptor beta chains sequenced from one sample in a study of regulatory T cells in long-lasting Graves disease. Construction of the TCR beta libraries employed iRepertoire HTBI primers in conjunction with Arm-PCR of CDR3 regions. A single record per CDR3 protein comes from TCRdb applying MiXCR to the multiplex PCR reads. The data contain fewer than 550,000 distinct CDR3 sequences, about 15% of them seen just once; the ten biggest clones take up about 25%. Time point meaning: newly diagnosed GD, antithyroid drugs for less than 3 months. Construction of the TCR library relied on RNA isolated from PBMCs. This sample was shared with a second study, whose subject was T cells in Graves' hyperthyroidism and ophthalmopathy.

The specimen comprised peripheral blood mononuclear cells (PBMCs), sampled at new diagnosis, from a patient treated with antithyroid drugs. The source of these receptors is a woman between 18 and 29 years old with Graves disease.

This clonotype was seen repeatedly, ten times or more. The rearrangement joins TRBV2 to TRBJ2-1; D tentatively fits TRBD1 or TRBD2 (5 bases each). The germline CDR1 and CDR2 sequences are SNHLY and FYNNEI. The CDR3 has 14 amino acids. V was trimmed by 6 bases and J by 5 bases, leaving 14 bases between them. The CDR3 sequence: CASRWGNADNEQFF. The CDR3 bases are TGTGCCAGCAGATGGGGGAACGCGGACAATGAGCAGTTCTTC.

This clonotype occurred many times. The CDR3 DNA sequence: TGCAGTGCCACGGACAGGGAAGAGACCCAGTACTTC. Encoded protein: CSATDREETQYF. V and J are TRBV20-1 and TRBJ2-5, with 8 positions matching TRBD1. Germline values: CDR1 DFQATT, CDR2 SNEGSKA (reference sequence). The CDR3 length is 12 residues. With 6 bases clipped from V and 3 bases from J, the junction kept 3 bases outside the gene matches.

In its sample, this clonotype was seen many times. The chain employs TRBV2 and TRBJ2-3; D gene ambiguous. CDR1 and CDR2 from the germline V gene are SNHLY and FYNNEI. Deletions cut 5 bases from V and 2 bases from J, with 11 bases between. The CDR3 has 14 amino acids. The CDR3 nucleotides are TGTGCCAGCAGTAGGCTCCGGGCCACAGATACGCAGTATTTT. This encodes CASSRLRATDTQYF. The full variable domain, with the rest looked up from reference TRBV2 and TRBJ2-3, is EPEVTQTPSHQVTQMGQEVILRCVPISNHLYFYWYRQILGQKVEFLVSFYNNEISEKSEIFDDQFSVERPDGSNFTLKIRSTKLEDSAMYFCASSRLRATDTQYFGPGTRLTVL.

In this sample, this clonotype turned up many times. The chain recombines TRBV12-3 or TRBV12-4 with TRBJ2-1, with 12 nucleotides matching TRBD2. The CDR3 is made up of 17 amino acids. V lost 6 bases, J lost 0 bases, and 6 bases stayed unmatched. The CDR3 DNA reads TGTGCCAGCAGCCACAAGGGACTAGCGGGCTCCTACAATGAGCAGTTCTTC. This translates into CASSHKGLAGSYNEQFF.

The chain couples TRBV28 to TRBJ2-1; no clear D gene. CDR1 is MDHEN, CDR2 SYDVKM, per germline. CDR3 size: 11 residues. Trimming took off 2 bases at V and 9 bases at J, with 5 bases between the two ends. Here the CDR3 reads CASSLNSEQFF. The CDR3 DNA is TGTGCCAGCAGTTTAAACTCTGAGCAGTTCTTC.

The V gene is TRBV20-1, the J gene TRBJ1-2; D not resolved. Trimming stripped 6 bases from V and 2 bases from J, with 10 bases between. Germline assignment: CDR1 DFQATT and CDR2 SNEGSKA (reference sequence). The CDR3 consists of 12 residues. CDR3 sequence (DNA): TGCAGTGCGGTACGGGCAAACTATGGCTACACCTTC. Protein: CSAVRANYGYTF.

This clonotype was found many times. Here the CDR3 reads CASSLFPTGNNEQFF. Here the CDR3 DNA reads TGTGCCAGCAGTTTATTCCCCACTGGGAACAATGAGCAGTTCTTC. The genes are TRBV27 and TRBJ2-1; D remains unclear. This CDR3 has 15 amino acids. V was trimmed by 1 base and J by 5 bases, leaving 12 bases between them. Germline V gene lookup returns CDR1 MNHEY and CDR2 SMNVEV (reference sequence).

The sample holds many counts of this clonotype. The gene calls are TRBV7-3 and TRBJ2-3, with a possible D match to TRBD2 (7 bases). Germline CDR1 SGHTA, CDR2 FQGTGA. This CDR3 spans 17 amino acids. With 2 bases removed from V and 2 bases from J, the gap between germline ends came to 17 bases. The CDR3 loop is CASSLEGVAGATDTQYF. The CDR3 nucleotides read TGTGCCAGCAGCTTAGAGGGGGTGGCGGGAGCCACAGATACGCAGTATTTT. Full variable domain (missing parts from reference TRBV7-3 and TRBJ2-3): GAGVSQTPSNKVTEKGKYVELRCDPISGHTALYWYRQSLGQGPEFLIYFQGTGAADDSGLPNDRFFAVRPEGSVSTLKIQRTERGDSAVYLCASSLEGVAGATDTQYFGPGTRLTVL.

The table lists this clonotype with a few counts. V and J are TRBV5-6 and TRBJ2-7; the match to TRBD2 covers 11 bases. CDR1 is SGHDT and CDR2 is YYEEEE in the germline V gene. This CDR3 contains 17 residues. V lost 1 base, J lost 2 bases, and 8 bases stayed unmatched. CDR3 coding DNA: TGTGCCAGCAGCTTGTTCCGACTAGCGGGACAGACCTACGAGCAGTACTTC. Translating it yields CASSLFRLAGQTYEQYF.

This clonotype was counted at least ten times. The genes are TRBV28 and TRBJ2-1; 7 positions match TRBD1. This CDR3 has 16 residues. Germline trimming cut 6 bases from V and 6 bases from J; bases unmatched to any gene: 14. The germline CDR1 and CDR2 sequences are MDHEN and SYDVKM. The CDR3 sequence: CASRGIRDSSPNEQFF. In nucleotides, the CDR3 is TGTGCCAGCAGAGGTATCCGGGACAGTTCTCCCAATGAGCAGTTCTTC.

A remark on this clonotype: One junction end does not reproduce the germline sequence, and a read error may be involved. J is TRBJ1-1 and V is TRBV10-3, with D possibly TRBD1 on 6 matching bases. The germline V gene encodes CDR1 ENHRY and CDR2 SYGVKD. The CDR3 is 13 amino acids. The DNA of the CDR3 is TGTGCCAGCAGTGAAGACAGGTCCACTGAAGCTTTCTTT. It translates to CASSEDRSTEAFF.

This chain links TRBV30 with TRBJ2-1; weak D call: TRBD1 (6 bases). CDR1 and CDR2 from the germline V gene are GTSNPN and SVGIG (reference sequence). Trimming removed 6 bases from V and 4 bases from J, with 25 bases in between. The CDR3 spans 17 residues. The CDR3 protein is CACELKQGWALYNEQFF. In DNA form, the CDR3 reads TGTGCCTGTGAACTTAAACAGGGTTGGGCCCTATACAATGAGCAGTTCTTC.

On this clonotype: Just one base apart from a much larger clone, this may be a read error. This chain joins TRBV28 and TRBJ2-7; either TRBD1 or TRBD2 may supply D (5 bases each). Germline values: CDR1 MDHEN, CDR2 SYDVKM. The CDR3 extends over 15 amino acids. DNA of the CDR3: TGTGCCAGCGGTTTAGGTGGGACCCTAGTCTACGAGCAGTACTTC. Translating it yields CASGLGGTLVYEQYF.

The chain has TRBV27 and TRBJ1-5; no clear D gene. V lost 7 bases, J lost 6 bases, and 10 bases lay in between. Looked up from germline, CDR1 is MNHEY and CDR2 is SMNVEV (reference sequence). This CDR3 spans 12 amino acids. In nucleotides, the CDR3 is TGTGCCAGCACCTCCCGGGGTCAGCCCCAGCATTTT. This encodes CASTSRGQPQHF.

This clonotype was observed at least ten times. This chain uses TRBV29-1 with TRBJ2-5; unclear D gene. Per the germline V gene, CDR1 is SQVTM and CDR2 is ANQGSEA. The CDR3 has 10 residues. V was pared by 3 bases and J by 3 bases, with 2 bases between. CDR3 nucleotide sequence: TGCAGCGTTGAGGAAGAGACCCAGTACTTC. Residues: CSVEEETQYF.

There are a few counts of this clonotype. This chain uses TRBV19 with TRBJ1-1; D is unclear. Germline values: CDR1 LNHDA, CDR2 SQIVND (reference sequence). The V end was cut by 6 bases, the J end by 0 bases, with 14 bases between. The CDR3 is 15 amino acids. The CDR3 coding sequence is TGTGCCAGTAGAAAGCTTTCGCAGGTGAACACTGAAGCTTTCTTT. Protein: CASRKLSQVNTEAFF.

This clonotype was found many times. V usage is TRBV28 and J usage is TRBJ2-1, with a tentative D call TRBD2 (6 bases). Germline CDR1 reads MDHEN; CDR2 reads SYDVKM. The CDR3 contains 16 residues. Trimming pared 4 bases from V and 2 bases from J, leaving 15 bases between. Written as DNA, the CDR3 is TGTGCCAGCAGTTGGACAAGGCGCGGGACCTACAATGAGCAGTTCTTC. This gives the protein CASSWTRRGTYNEQFF.

This clonotype was counted at least ten times. This sequence joins TRBV20-1 and TRBJ2-7; D remains unclear. Germline loops: CDR1 DFQATT, CDR2 SNEGSKA (reference sequence). This CDR3 spans 14 amino acids. V was clipped by 4 bases and J by 0 bases, with 13 bases between them. In DNA form, the CDR3 reads TGCAGTGCTAAGATGCTAAAAAGCTCCTACGAGCAGTACTTC. As protein: CSAKMLKSSYEQYF.

This clonotype appeared many times. The chain recombines TRBV5-1 with TRBJ2-7; the match to TRBD2 covers 9 bases. The CDR3 runs 15 residues. Germline-derived CDR1 and CDR2 are SGHRS and YFSETQ. With 0 bases clipped from V and 4 bases from J, the junction kept 5 bases outside the gene matches. Written as DNA, the CDR3 is TGCGCCAGCAGCTTGGTAGCGGGAGCGGTATACGAGCAGTACTTC. It encodes CASSLVAGAVYEQYF.

A few counts support this clonotype. The V gene is TRBV2, the J gene TRBJ2-3, with 8 bases matching TRBD2. This CDR3 spans 15 amino acids. The V gene end was trimmed by 4 bases and the J gene end by 1 base; junction bases not matched to a gene: 4. CDR1 is SNHLY and CDR2 is FYNNEI in the germline V gene. As DNA, the CDR3 is TGTGCCAGCAGTGGGGCACTAGCGGGCACAGATACGCAGTATTTT. Its translation is CASSGALAGTDTQYF.

The table lists this clonotype with many counts. CDR3 protein: CASSLKGMNTEAFF. The CDR3 bases are TGTGCCAGCAGTTTAAAGGGAATGAACACTGAAGCTTTCTTT. J is TRBJ1-1 and V is TRBV27; D is ambiguous. Germline-derived CDR1 and CDR2 are MNHEY and SMNVEV (reference sequence). Trimming removed 2 bases at V and 0 bases at J, with 7 bases between. The CDR3 runs 14 residues.

The rearrangement joins TRBV5-1 to TRBJ1-1, with TRBD1 matching over 7 bases. The CDR3 is 16 amino acids. The V segment lost 0 bases and the J segment 6 bases; nucleotides outside the gene matches: 11. Germline CDR1 is SGHRS and CDR2 is YFSETQ. The CDR3 loop reads CASSLGPTTGYAEAFF. CDR3 nucleotides: TGCGCCAGCAGCTTGGGCCCAACGACAGGGTACGCTGAAGCTTTCTTT.

In this sample, this clonotype turned up many times. This chain connects TRBV7-3 to TRBJ2-7; D may be TRBD1 (6 bases). The germline V gene encodes CDR1 SGHTA and CDR2 FQGTGA. The V end was cut by 5 bases, the J end by 3 bases, with 20 bases between. The CDR3 runs 16 residues. The CDR3 loop reads CASSPVGGVRGYEQYF. For the CDR3, the DNA is TGTGCCAGCAGCCCGGTAGGGGGAGTGAGGGGCTACGAGCAGTACTTC.

This clonotype was observed many times. The gene calls are TRBV18 and TRBJ2-7; D gene ambiguous. CDR1 KGHSH and CDR2 LQKENI come from the germline V gene. The V gene lost 1 base and the J gene lost 7 bases, with 14 bases spanning the gap. CDR3 size: 14 residues. CDR3 nucleotide sequence: TGTGCCAGCTCACCACTAATCGATCAAGGGGAGCAGTACTTC. This sequence encodes CASSPLIDQGEQYF.

This chain connects TRBV9 to TRBJ2-5, with no clear D. In germline, CDR1 is SGDLS, CDR2 YYNGEE. The CDR3 runs 13 residues. The V end was cut by 2 bases, the J end by 0 bases, with 5 bases between. CDR3 in amino acids: CASSVLDQETQYF. Here the CDR3 DNA reads TGTGCCAGCAGCGTTTTGGACCAAGAGACCCAGTACTTC.

This clonotype came up many times. V usage is TRBV12-3 or TRBV12-4 and J usage is TRBJ2-7; TRBD2 agrees at 7 bases. The CDR3 is 14 residues long. Trimming took 7 bases from V and 2 from J; bases not matched to a gene: 8. In DNA, the CDR3 is TGTGCCAGCACCCTAGCGGAGCCACCCTACGAGCAGTACTTC. Translated: CASTLAEPPYEQYF.

The chain couples TRBV5-1 to TRBJ2-1; D remains unclear. Germline assignment: CDR1 SGHRS and CDR2 YFSETQ. The CDR3 is 15 residues long. The V and J ends lost 0 bases and 1 base respectively, with 8 bases between them. The CDR3 nucleotides are TGCGCCAGCAGCTTGGATCTGGTTTCCTACAATGAGCAGTTCTTC. It encodes CASSLDLVSYNEQFF.

This clonotype was seen ten or more times. The chain uses TRBV12-3 or TRBV12-4 and TRBJ2-7; 11 nucleotides align to TRBD2. The trim removed 3 bases at V and 2 bases at J, leaving 3 bases unmatched. The CDR3 consists of 15 residues. DNA of the CDR3: TGTGCCAGCAGTTTTAGCGGGGGGGACACCTACGAGCAGTACTTC. This encodes CASSFSGGDTYEQYF.